A single sample is the source of the 30 T cell receptor beta chains below, sequenced in a study of blood T cells in healthy people across ages. For the second PCR, which ran for roughly 7 to 11 cycles, a sample-barcoded 5' primer and a J-beta primer mix were used. Via MiXCR, TCRdb re-called the 5' RACE reads, giving one row per CDR3 protein. The table shows some 1.1 million distinct CDR3 sequences, with under 40% occurring only once. The source material was blood. The source is a man aged 18-30 years in good health.

The chain links TRBV20-1 to TRBJ1-1; D possibly corresponds to TRBD1 (6 bases). The V end lost 8 bases, the J end lost 5 bases, and 15 bases lay between the germline ends. The CDR3 contains 12 residues. The germline gives CDR1 DFQATT, CDR2 SNEGSKA (reference sequence). This CDR3 reads CSLGGARTEAFF. The CDR3 DNA reads TGCAGTCTGGGGGGGGCAAGGACTGAAGCTTTCTTT.

The chain is built from TRBV12-3 or TRBV12-4 and TRBJ1-2, with D possibly matching TRBD1 (6 bases). CDR3 size: 15 residues. With 5 bases removed from V and 2 bases from J, the gap between germline ends came to 15 bases. This chain's CDR3 is CASSPLTGINYGYTF. CDR3 coding DNA: TGTGCCAGCAGTCCGCTAACAGGGATCAACTATGGCTACACCTTC.

This chain connects TRBV2 to TRBJ1-1; D remains unclear. Trimming left V 4 bases short and J 2 bases short, with 11 bases between. The CDR3 contains 14 residues. The germline gives CDR1 SNHLY, CDR2 FYNNEI. The CDR3 coding sequence is TGTGCCAGCAGTGTCTCGAGGGAAAACACTGAAGCTTTCTTT. This codes for CASSVSRENTEAFF.

This clonotype was seen many times. The chain has TRBV4-3 and TRBJ2-7; D is unresolved. With 1 base removed from V and 2 bases from J, the gap between germline ends came to 12 bases. This CDR3 has 15 residues. The germline V gene has CDR1 LGHNA and CDR2 YSLEER. The CDR3 DNA sequence: TGCGCCAGCAGCCAAGGCCCTGGAGAAACCTACGAGCAGTACTTC. Its protein is CASSQGPGETYEQYF.

V and J are TRBV28 and TRBJ2-1, with 8 positions matching TRBD1. With 2 bases clipped from V and 5 bases from J, the junction kept 11 bases outside the gene matches. Germline V gene sequence: CDR1 MDHEN, CDR2 SYDVKM. The CDR3 runs to 17 residues. CDR3 loop: CASSLQDPGQVHNEQFF. The CDR3 nucleotides read TGTGCCAGCAGTTTACAGGACCCGGGACAGGTCCACAATGAGCAGTTCTTC.

A note on this clonotype: Germline is not matched at one junction end, which may reflect a read error. The J gene is TRBJ2-6, the V gene TRBV12-3 or TRBV12-4; a weak D match, TRBD1 (5 bases). CDR3 size: 14 residues. The CDR3 DNA sequence: TGTGCCAGCACCCAGGGCTCTGGGGCCAACGTCCCGACTTTC. Translation gives CASTQGSGANVPTF.

The chain uses TRBV20-1 and TRBJ2-7; D ambiguous. V was pared by 0 bases and J by 7 bases, with 19 bases between. The CDR3 length is 15 residues. Germline V gives CDR1 DFQATT, CDR2 SNEGSKA (reference sequence). The chain's CDR3 is CSARDSLDNTNEQYF. CDR3 coding DNA: TGCAGTGCTAGAGATAGTCTAGATAATACAAATGAGCAGTACTTC.

This chain uses TRBV7-9 with TRBJ1-5; 8 bases are a match to TRBD1. V trimming: 6 bases; J trimming: 7 bases; junction bases outside the gene matches: 2. The CDR3 sequence is 12 residues long. Germline loops: CDR1 SEHNR, CDR2 FQNEAQ (reference sequence). CDR3 loop: CASRAGGQPQHF. Here the CDR3 DNA reads TGTGCCAGCAGGGCAGGGGGCCAGCCCCAGCATTTT.

This clonotype was seen just once. V is TRBV14 and J is TRBJ1-6; D ambiguous. The CDR3 spans 13 residues. The germline CDR1 and CDR2 sequences are SGHDN and FVKESK. Trimming left V 2 bases short and J 7 bases short, with 6 bases between. The CDR3, as DNA: TGTGCCAGCAGCCAACACCCAAATTCACCCCTCCACTTT. Amino acid sequence: CASSQHPNSPLHF.

In its sample, this clonotype was seen many times. The rearrangement joins TRBV6-2 or TRBV6-3 to TRBJ2-7; no clear D gene. The germline V and J ends were trimmed by 6 bases and 0 bases, with 12 bases remaining between them. This CDR3 comprises 14 residues. Germline-derived CDR1 and CDR2 are MNHEY and SVGEGT. The DNA of the CDR3 is TGTGCCAGCAGATCGGACGCCAGCTCCTACGAGCAGTACTTC. Protein product: CASRSDASSYEQYF.

In this sample, this clonotype turned up a few times. The genes are TRBV7-2 and TRBJ1-2, with TRBD1 as a possible D gene (6 bases). Germline lookup yields CDR1 SGHTA and CDR2 FQGNSA. The CDR3 consists of 13 residues. V was shortened by 5 bases and J by 8 bases, with 15 bases between the two germline ends. The CDR3 sequence: CASSLLGALGYTF. The CDR3 bases are TGTGCCAGCAGCCTCCTGGGGGCCCTCGGCTACACCTTC. The full variable domain, in which reference TRBV7-2 and TRBJ1-2 provide the parts outside the CDR3, is GAGVSQSPSNKVTEKGKDVELRCDPISGHTALYWYRQSLGQGLEFLIYFQGNSAPDKSGLPSDRFSAERTGGSVSTLTIQRTQQEDSAVYLCASSLLGALGYTFGSGTRLTVV.

The chain joins TRBV27 to TRBJ2-3, with D possibly TRBD1 on 6 matching bases. V lost 6 bases and J 4 bases, leaving 14 bases between the germline ends. CDR1 MNHEY and CDR2 SMNVEV come from the germline V gene (reference sequence). The CDR3 extends over 14 amino acids. The CDR3 DNA reads as TGTGCCAGCAGCTCGGACAGATTTTCAGATACGCAGTATTTT. Protein sequence: CASSSDRFSDTQYF.

This clonotype appeared many times. J is TRBJ2-1 and V is TRBV4-3; D is perhaps TRBD2 (5 bases). The CDR3 runs 15 residues. Trimming pared 1 base from V and 5 bases from J, leaving 12 bases between. Germline V gene data show CDR1 as LGHNA and CDR2 as YSLEER. For the CDR3, the DNA is TGCGCCAGCAGCCAAGGGGCTAAGACTAACAATGAGCAGTTCTTC. The encoded protein is CASSQGAKTNNEQFF.

This clonotype was found a few times. The chain has TRBV5-6 and TRBJ2-5; perhaps TRBD1 as D (5 bases). The CDR3 covers 17 residues. Trimming shortened V by 4 bases and J by 1 base, and 20 bases separated the two germline ends. In germline, CDR1 is SGHDT, CDR2 YYEEEE. The CDR3 spells CASSLYRRGLRQETQYF. The DNA for the CDR3 is TGTGCCAGCAGCCTCTATCGAAGGGGCCTCCGCCAAGAGACCCAGTACTTC.

This clonotype was found a few times. This chain uses TRBV28 with TRBJ1-2; TRBD1 matches 8 bases. The CDR3 runs 16 residues. The V gene's germline CDR1 is MDHEN and CDR2 SYDVKM. J gave up 4 bases and V 2 bases, and 9 bases lay outside the gene matches. CDR3 loop: CASSLNPAGGGYGYTF. DNA of the CDR3: TGTGCCAGCAGTTTAAACCCGGCAGGGGGCGGCTATGGCTACACCTTC.

This clonotype was counted between two and nine times. V and J are TRBV10-3 and TRBJ1-4; tentatively, D is TRBD1 (5 bases). The CDR3 loop spans 18 amino acids. The germline CDR1 and CDR2 sequences are ENHRY and SYGVKD. V was shortened by 2 bases and J by 0 bases, with 16 bases between the two germline ends. CDR3 sequence (DNA): TGTGCCATCAGTGAGCTCTTTGGGGCGGGAGCAACTAATGAAAAACTGTTTTTT. This sequence encodes CAISELFGAGATNEKLFF.

In DNA form, the CDR3 reads TGTGCCAGCAGCTCACAAAGCGCACAGGGTCAGCCCCAGCATTTT. Translated, it gives CASSSQSAQGQPQHF. The chain uses TRBV7-2 and TRBJ1-5, with D possibly matching TRBD1 (6 bases). Germline loops: CDR1 SGHTA, CDR2 FQGNSA. This CDR3 spans 15 amino acids. V was clipped by 4 bases and J by 6 bases, with 16 bases between them.

The V call is TRBV7-7, the J call TRBJ2-7; D call uncertain. The V end was cut by 5 bases, the J end by 4 bases, with 12 bases between. This CDR3 is built from 13 residues. The germline V gene has CDR1 SSHAT and CDR2 FNYEAQ (reference sequence). CDR3 amino acids: CASSPFHSYEQYF. The CDR3 DNA reads as TGTGCCAGCAGCCCCTTTCATAGTTACGAGCAGTACTTC.

This clonotype has a handful of counts. The genes are TRBV28 and TRBJ1-2, with D uncertain. The CDR3 runs to 13 residues. V lost 10 bases and J 1 base, leaving 13 bases between the germline ends. Looked up from germline, CDR1 is MDHEN and CDR2 is SYDVKM. CDR3 in amino acids: CATQTQINYGYTF. The CDR3 coding sequence is TGTGCCACCCAGACACAAATTAACTATGGCTACACCTTC.

The sample holds a few counts of this clonotype. This chain links TRBV6-6 with TRBJ2-3; tentatively, D is TRBD1 (6 bases). The length of the CDR3 is 15 residues. Trimming removed 6 bases at V and 0 bases at J, with 13 bases between. In germline, CDR1 is MNHNY, CDR2 SVGAGI (reference sequence). CDR3 region: CASRDHRASTDTQYF. CDR3 bases: TGTGCCAGCAGGGACCACAGGGCAAGCACAGATACGCAGTATTTT.

Remarks on this clonotype: Its ends do not fully match the called genes, so a read error is possible. The genes are TRBV4-1 and TRBJ1-5; possible D gene TRBD1, 6 bases. Germline CDR1 MGHRA, CDR2 YSYEKL. The CDR3 extends over 17 amino acids. CDR3 bases: TGCGCCAGCAGCCTGTATGGTCCTGGGGACAACAATCAGCTCCAGCATTTT. This sequence encodes CASSLYGPGDNNQLQHF.

The genes are TRBV15 and TRBJ2-3; the match to TRBD1 covers 7 bases. Germline V gene lookup returns CDR1 LNHNV and CDR2 YYDKDF (reference sequence). This CDR3 region has 16 residues. V shed 0 bases and J 0 bases; nucleotides not matched to a gene: 3. The CDR3 sequence is CATSRDHRGSTDTQYF. CDR3 DNA sequence: TGTGCCACCAGCAGAGATCACAGGGGAAGCACAGATACGCAGTATTTT.

V gene TRBV7-2 combines with J gene TRBJ2-7; D possibly corresponds to TRBD1 (5 bases). The J call could be wrong; TRBJ2-5 is a better fit for the DNA end. CDR3 size: 13 residues. Looked up from germline, CDR1 is SGHTA and CDR2 is FQGNSA. CDR3 coding DNA: TGTGCCAGCGGCGACGGACACTGGGAGACCCAGTACTTC. Protein: CASGDGHWETQYF.

The genes are TRBV9 and TRBJ2-2, with TRBD2 matching over 7 bases. This CDR3 comprises 16 residues. V dropped 0 bases and J dropped 3; count of bases not matched to a gene: 5. Germline values: CDR1 SGDLS, CDR2 YYNGEE. The DNA of the CDR3 is TGTGCCAGCAGCGTAGCGGTCGGGGGGTACACCGGGGAGCTGTTTTTT. As protein: CASSVAVGGYTGELFF.

The chain combines TRBV13 with TRBJ1-2; TRBD1 might be the D (5 bases). CDR3 length: 15 amino acids. Deletions cut 0 bases from V and 6 bases from J, with 14 bases between. Germline-derived CDR1 and CDR2 are PRHDT and FYEKMQ (reference sequence). The CDR3 reads CASSLGIGGNDGYTF. For the CDR3, the DNA is TGTGCCAGCAGCTTAGGAATTGGGGGTAATGATGGCTACACCTTC.

This clonotype was counted between two and nine times. This rearrangement joins TRBV6-2 or TRBV6-3 to TRBJ2-7, with D tentatively TRBD1 or TRBD2 (5 bases each). With 9 bases removed from V and 4 bases from J, the gap between germline ends came to 19 bases. Germline CDR1 MNHEY, CDR2 SVGEGT. This CDR3 comprises 14 residues. CDR3 coding DNA: TGTGCCAGGTATCACCGGGACCTCCGATACGAGCAGTACTTC. This gives the protein CARYHRDLRYEQYF.

V gene TRBV21-1 combines with J gene TRBJ1-5; TRBD1 was called by the table and not checked on the DNA. TRBV21-1 is annotated as a pseudogene. This CDR3 has 16 amino acids. CDR3 sequence: CASPRAGPYSNQPQHF. CDR3 in DNA: TGTGCCAGCCCCCGGGCAGGCCCTTATAGCAATCAGCCCCAGCATTTT.

CDR3 nucleotides: TGTGCCATCAGTGAGTCGGCGGTTGGCGACAGGGGCAATGAGCAGTTCTTC. Its translation is CAISESAVGDRGNEQFF. V is TRBV10-3 and J is TRBJ2-1, with TRBD1 matching over 8 bases. V lost 0 bases and J lost 6; bases outside the gene matches: 10. This CDR3 is 17 amino acids long. From germline, CDR1 is ENHRY and CDR2 SYGVKD.

Only a few counts were recorded for this clonotype. This chain connects TRBV7-8 to TRBJ2-1; 7 nucleotides line up with TRBD1. The V gene end was trimmed by 1 base and the J gene end by 6 bases; junction bases not matched to a gene: 6. CDR3 size: 15 residues. In germline, CDR1 is SGHVS, CDR2 FQNEAQ. CDR3 amino acids: CASSLGQGMSNEQFF. The CDR3 nucleotides read TGTGCCAGCAGCTTAGGACAGGGTATGAGCAATGAGCAGTTCTTC.

The rearrangement links TRBV29-1 to TRBJ2-2; D might be TRBD1 (7 bases). V was clipped by 5 bases and J by 4 bases, with 17 bases between them. The CDR3 loop spans 15 amino acids. CDR1 and CDR2 (germline): SQVTM, ANQGSEA. In DNA, the CDR3 is TGCAGCGTTCTCAGGGGGGCTCCATCCACCGGGGAGCTGTTTTTT. It translates to CSVLRGAPSTGELFF.